The next 20 T cell receptor beta chains were all read from a single sample in a study of cytomegalovirus exposure and HLA in healthy donors. Profiled with immunoSEQ multiplex PCR; TCRdb holds only in-frame clones, not every one. The sample has roughly 60,000 clones; roughly 96% are singletons. The specimen was PBMCs. These receptors came from a woman under 30 in good health and CMV-seropositive.

In DNA form, the CDR3 reads TGTGCCAGCAGAGGGGGGACTAGCGGTCGGGATGAGCAGTTCTTC. It codes for CASRGGTSGRDEQFF. The chain combines TRBV9 with TRBJ2-1; the match to TRBD2 covers 11 bases. Germline CDR1 is SGDLS and CDR2 is YYNGEE. The CDR3 totals 15 residues. Trimming removed 5 bases from V and 8 bases from J; junction bases left unmatched: 9.

This chain connects TRBV2 to TRBJ1-2; a possible D gene is TRBD1 (5 bases). The CDR3 is made up of 15 amino acids. The V and J ends lost 1 base and 5 bases respectively, with 14 bases between them. CDR1 SNHLY and CDR2 FYNNEI come from the germline V gene. CDR3 loop: CASSEVGHTAYGYTF. The DNA for the CDR3 is TGTGCCAGCAGTGAAGTTGGACATACAGCGTATGGCTACACCTTC.

This clone was detected only once. The gene calls are TRBV27 and TRBJ2-3, with D maybe TRBD2 (6 bases). Trimming shortened V by 7 bases and J by 4 bases, and 15 bases separated the two germline ends. Germline V gene lookup returns CDR1 MNHEY and CDR2 SMNVEV (reference sequence). The CDR3 spans 14 residues. CDR3 nucleotides: TGTGCCAGCAAAGAAGTGGCTAGCGCAGATACGCAGTATTTT. It is translated as CASKEVASADTQYF.

The genes are TRBV27 and TRBJ2-1; 14 bases fit TRBD2. Germline V gene data show CDR1 as MNHEY and CDR2 as SMNVEV (reference sequence). The ends lost 0 bases at V and 2 bases at J; junction bases unmatched: 12. This CDR3 spans 21 amino acids. The CDR3 sequence is CASSLSPGGTSGRRAYNEQFF. CDR3 bases: TGTGCCAGCAGTTTATCCCCCGGGGGGACTAGCGGGAGACGCGCCTACAATGAGCAGTTCTTC.

This clone was counted once. V usage is TRBV5-6 and J usage is TRBJ2-7; 10 bases agree with TRBD2. J was trimmed by 2 bases and V by 2 bases; bases with no gene match: 4. CDR3 length: 15 residues. Germline lookup yields CDR1 SGHDT and CDR2 YYEEEE. This CDR3 reads CASSFGSGGPYEQYF. In DNA form, the CDR3 reads TGTGCCAGCAGCTTCGGTAGCGGGGGGCCCTACGAGCAGTACTTC.

The chain uses TRBV28 and TRBJ2-5, with 10 bases lining up with TRBD2. Germline V gene sequence: CDR1 MDHEN, CDR2 SYDVKM. The CDR3 length is 16 residues. V was clipped by 2 bases and J by 1 base; unmatched bases: 4. For the CDR3, the DNA is TGTGCCAGCAGTTTAGGTAGCGGGGGGCCCCAAGAGACCCAGTACTTC. This gives the protein CASSLGSGGPQETQYF.

The V call is TRBV30, the J call TRBJ2-3, with D maybe TRBD2 (6 bases). This CDR3 comprises 13 residues. The V gene lost 0 bases and the J gene lost 6 bases, with 10 bases spanning the gap. Per germline, CDR1 GTSNPN and CDR2 SVGIG (reference sequence). The CDR3 DNA is TGTGCCTGGAGTGTCCGGGAGACCGATACGCAGTATTTT. Translation: CAWSVRETDTQYF.

The chain is built from TRBV5-1 and TRBJ2-7; D is perhaps TRBD2 (5 bases). The CDR3 runs 14 residues. Deletions cut 5 bases from V and 2 bases from J, with 14 bases between. Looked up from germline, CDR1 is SGHRS and CDR2 is YFSETQ. CDR3 sequence: CASRVADGTYEQYF. In DNA form, the CDR3 reads TGCGCCAGCAGAGTTGCGGACGGGACCTACGAGCAGTACTTC.

The chain uses TRBV9 and TRBJ2-1; 8 nucleotides align to TRBD2. The V gene's germline CDR1 is SGDLS and CDR2 YYNGEE. V shed 4 bases and J 10 bases; nucleotides not matched to a gene: 13. The CDR3 is made up of 15 amino acids. In DNA form, the CDR3 reads TGTGCCAGCAGCCCCCGAGCGGGAGCGGGAGTAGAGCAGTTCTTC. Protein: CASSPRAGAGVEQFF.

The chain employs TRBV28 and TRBJ1-2; TRBD1 matches 8 bases. J gave up 0 bases and V 8 bases, and 11 bases lay outside the gene matches. From germline, CDR1 is MDHEN and CDR2 SYDVKM. The length of the CDR3 is 16 residues. CDR3 in amino acids: CASDLGQGASNYGYTF. CDR3 bases: TGTGCCAGCGACCTCGGACAGGGCGCATCTAACTATGGCTACACCTTC.

This clone came up once. The V call is TRBV7-6, the J call TRBJ2-6; D gene ambiguous. CDR3 size: 17 residues. Germline V gene data show CDR1 as SGHVS and CDR2 as FNYEAQ. V gave up 1 base and J gave up 1 base, with 11 bases separating them. The CDR3: CASSLDRAGSGANVLTF. Written as DNA, the CDR3 is TGTGCCAGCAGCTTAGATAGAGCCGGGTCTGGGGCCAACGTCCTGACTTTC.

The gene calls are TRBV28 and TRBJ2-1; the D gene is possibly TRBD2 (7 bases). The germline gives CDR1 MDHEN, CDR2 SYDVKM. The V and J ends lost 9 bases and 5 bases respectively, with 14 bases between them. The CDR3 has 13 amino acids. Here the CDR3 DNA reads TGTGCCAGTGGGGGGGGCTTCAACAATGAGCAGTTCTTC. It encodes CASGGGFNNEQFF.

The CDR3 reads CASTDSTYEQYF. Written as DNA, the CDR3 is TGTGCCAGTACGGATTCGACTTACGAGCAGTACTTC. This chain connects TRBV19 to TRBJ2-7; no definite D call. V lost 7 bases to trimming and J lost 4 bases, with 11 bases between them. This CDR3 spans 12 amino acids. CDR1 LNHDA and CDR2 SQIVND come from the germline V gene (reference sequence).

The chain is built from TRBV5-1 and TRBJ2-7, with 9 bases that match TRBD1. Unmatched junction bases numbered 8, after V lost 4 bases and J lost 6 bases. Germline V gives CDR1 SGHRS, CDR2 YFSETQ. CDR3 size: 14 residues. The CDR3 sequence is CASSARTGEGEQYF. The DNA for the CDR3 is TGCGCCAGCAGCGCCCGGACAGGGGAGGGCGAGCAGTACTTC.

The genes are TRBV19 and TRBJ1-5, with 9 bases fitting TRBD1. The trim removed 3 bases at V and 1 base at J, leaving 16 bases unmatched. Looked up from germline, CDR1 is LNHDA and CDR2 is SQIVND (reference sequence). The length of the CDR3 is 20 residues. CDR3 sequence reads: CASSIWKGTGLFGSNQPQHF. The CDR3 nucleotides are TGTGCCAGTAGTATCTGGAAAGGGACAGGGTTATTTGGGAGCAATCAGCCCCAGCATTTT.

The V and J genes are TRBV6-1 and TRBJ1-2, with D tentatively TRBD1 (5 bases). The CDR3 extends over 13 amino acids. The V gene lost 1 base and the J gene lost 9 bases, with 12 bases spanning the gap. The V gene's germline CDR1 is MNHNS and CDR2 SASEGT. DNA of the CDR3: TGTGCCAGCAGTGAAGACAGGAGCGTTAGCTACACCTTC. This codes for CASSEDRSVSYTF.

This rearrangement joins TRBV4-1 to TRBJ1-1; D is undetermined. Germline CDR1 MGHRA, CDR2 YSYEKL. CDR3 length: 13 residues. Between the trimmed V and J ends, which lost 6 bases and 3 bases, there was a span of 11 bases. In nucleotides, the CDR3 is TGCGCCAGCAGGAGAGGAACGGACACTGAAGCTTTCTTT. Protein: CASRRGTDTEAFF.

This rearrangement joins TRBV28 to TRBJ1-2; 8 bases agree with TRBD1. Germline V lookup: CDR1 MDHEN, CDR2 SYDVKM. The CDR3 is 18 residues long. The J segment lost 0 bases and the V segment lost 7 bases, leaving 16 bases of the junction unmatched. CDR3 in DNA: TGTGCCAGCATGTCCGTTGGTGCCTGGACAGGGTCTAACTATGGCTACACCTTC. It yields the protein CASMSVGAWTGSNYGYTF.

The V and J genes are TRBV7-8 and TRBJ2-7, with 9 bases identical to TRBD2. Germline V gene data show CDR1 as SGHVS and CDR2 as FQNEAQ. This CDR3 has 16 amino acids. After removal of 4 bases from V and 3 bases from J, the junction contained 10 bases not matched to a gene. This CDR3 is CASSSPLASGIYEQYF. The CDR3 DNA is TGTGCCAGCAGCTCCCCCTTGGCTAGCGGGATCTACGAGCAGTACTTC.

The chain links TRBV7-9 to TRBJ1-2; D remains unclear. The CDR3 length is 16 residues. Trimming pared 4 bases from V and 7 bases from J, leaving 22 bases between. Germline CDR1 reads SEHNR; CDR2 reads FQNEAQ (reference sequence). DNA of the CDR3: TGTGCCAGCAGCTCTGCCGATACTGGACGGGGAGGTGGCTACACCTTC. This translates into CASSSADTGRGGGYTF.